The rows below give T cell receptor beta chains drawn from one sample of a study of breast tumors, draining lymph nodes, adjacent tissues. MiXCR was run by TCRdb on the multiplex PCR reads, yielding one entry per CDR3 protein. The sample contains about 220,000 distinct CDR3 sequences, 30% to 35% of which appear only once. Sequencing was done on a sample of axillary lymph node tissue. All receptors come from a female donor with breast cancer. Some clones in this sample may be carry-over from other donors' samples. CDR3s include the opening cysteine and the closing phenylalanine or tryptophan. Where a row states a size, it is once, few, many or the class of an expanded clone; other rows omit it.

abundance | j_gene | v_gene | len | CDR3aa
many | TRBJ2-3 | TRBV20-1 | 18 | CSAKASIGGADITDTQYF
many | TRBJ1-4 | TRBV20-1 | 15 | CSATEVQGLGEKLFF
many | TRBJ2-5 | TRBV10-3 | 14 | CASQGRIDQETQYF
NA | TRBJ2-1 | TRBV10-3 | 16 | CAISEEVGGTYDEQFF
NA | TRBJ1-5 | TRBV20-1 | 12 | CSAKPPSGPPHF
few | TRBJ1-2 | TRBV6-6 | 12 | CASSHSNYGYTF
many | TRBJ2-7 | TRBV7-2 | 16 | CASSRQPGGSSYEQYF
NA | TRBJ1-2 | TRBV25-1 | 11 | CARTAGDGYTF
once | TRBJ2-7 | TRBV7-9 | 16 | CASSYTPGTSSYEQYF
few | TRBJ2-1 | TRBV12-3/TRBV12-4 | 16 | CASGSGRQGRNNEQFF
many | TRBJ2-1 | TRBV12-3/TRBV12-4 | 12 | CASSLRQGEQFF
many | TRBJ1-5 | TRBV5-1 | 14 | CASSLEGRGQPQHF
many | TRBJ2-5 | TRBV29-1 | 14 | CSVEDQGNQETQYF
many | TRBJ2-3 | TRBV20-1 | 13 | CSARPGHTDTQYF
few | TRBJ2-1 | TRBV7-6 | 17 | CASSLPSFPLREAEQFF
many | TRBJ2-3 | TRBV15 | 17 | CATSREGGGAGTDTQYF
NA | TRBJ2-5 | TRBV10-1 | 14 | CASSRDRTQETQYF
many | TRBJ1-3 | TRBV6-6 | 14 | CASSSRGTGNTIYF
NA | TRBJ2-6 | TRBV20-1 | 13 | CSARPGGANVLTF
NA | TRBJ1-3 | TRBV25-1 | 14 | CASSARDSGNTIYF
NA | TRBJ1-2 | TRBV7-2 | 17 | CASSLGRLNTANYGYTF
many | TRBJ2-2 | TRBV11-3 | 15 | CASSHGLTNTGELFF
NA | TRBJ2-7 | TRBV7-2 | 18 | CASSLVGGGTGAQYEQYF
many | TRBJ2-1 | TRBV7-3 | 13 | CASSLKETSGRIF
many | TRBJ2-5 | TRBV7-8 | 16 | CASSMRLAGVQETQYF
many | TRBJ2-1 | TRBV7-9 | 14 | CASSTARLSNEQFF
many | TRBJ1-6 | TRBV2 | 12 | CASSEDRGALHF
many | TRBJ1-2 | TRBV7-3 | 13 | CASSLGQGDGYTF
many | TRBJ1-2 | TRBV7-8 | 13 | CASSNRANYGYTF
many | TRBJ1-2 | TRBV29-1 | 13 | CSARTGDNYGYTF